The clone carrying this T cell receptor (beta chain) was seen more than once but under ten times. Its antigen remains unknown. Template switching created a universal primer site, and the cDNA included unique molecular identifiers. TCRdb ran MiXCR on the 5' RACE reads and lists one entry per CDR3 protein. This table holds hundreds of thousands of distinct CDR3 sequences, around an eighth found once. This record comes from a study of identical twins. CDR3 size: 14 residues. The V gene lost 6 bases and the J gene lost 2 bases, with 13 bases spanning the gap. The germline gives CDR1 MNHEY, CDR2 SVGEGT. Study findings and constraints: Some out-of-frame alpha sequences were shared by twins, and these showed excess low generation probability.

The same data also contributed to another study, on yellow fever vaccine responses in identical twins.

The clonotype was recovered from a woman aged 18-29 years in good health. The sequencing input was PBMCs. The gene calls are TRBV6-2 or TRBV6-3 and TRBJ2-5, with D possibly TRBD2 on 5 matching bases. The CDR3 region is CASRELGSQETQYF. In DNA, the CDR3 is TGTGCCAGCAGGGAACTAGGGTCGCAAGAGACCCAGTACTTC.